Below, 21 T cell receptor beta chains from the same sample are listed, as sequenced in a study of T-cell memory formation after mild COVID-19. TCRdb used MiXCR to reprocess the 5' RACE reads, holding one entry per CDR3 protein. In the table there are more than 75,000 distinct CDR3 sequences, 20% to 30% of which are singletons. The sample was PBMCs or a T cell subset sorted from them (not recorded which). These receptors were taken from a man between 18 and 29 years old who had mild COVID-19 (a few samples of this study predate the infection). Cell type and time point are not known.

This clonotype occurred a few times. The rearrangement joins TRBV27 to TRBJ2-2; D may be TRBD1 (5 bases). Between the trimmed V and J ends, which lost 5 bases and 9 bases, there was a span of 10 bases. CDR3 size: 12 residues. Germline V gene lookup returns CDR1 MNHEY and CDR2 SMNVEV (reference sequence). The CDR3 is CASSASGWELFF. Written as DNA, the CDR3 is TGTGCCAGCAGTGCCTCAGGGTGGGAGCTGTTTTTT.

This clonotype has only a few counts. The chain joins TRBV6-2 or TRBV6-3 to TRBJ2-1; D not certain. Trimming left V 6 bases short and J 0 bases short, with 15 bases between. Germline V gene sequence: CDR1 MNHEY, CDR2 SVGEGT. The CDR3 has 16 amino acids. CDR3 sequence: CASRSTSQSSYNEQFF. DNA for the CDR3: TGTGCCAGCAGAAGCACAAGCCAGAGCTCCTACAATGAGCAGTTCTTC.

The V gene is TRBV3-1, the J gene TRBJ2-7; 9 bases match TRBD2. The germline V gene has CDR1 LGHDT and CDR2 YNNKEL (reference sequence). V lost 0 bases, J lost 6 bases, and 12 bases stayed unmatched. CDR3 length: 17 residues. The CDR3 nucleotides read TGTGCCAGCAGCCAAGATCCCCGGGGTAGCGGGGGTTTCGAGCAGTACTTC. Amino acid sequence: CASSQDPRGSGGFEQYF.

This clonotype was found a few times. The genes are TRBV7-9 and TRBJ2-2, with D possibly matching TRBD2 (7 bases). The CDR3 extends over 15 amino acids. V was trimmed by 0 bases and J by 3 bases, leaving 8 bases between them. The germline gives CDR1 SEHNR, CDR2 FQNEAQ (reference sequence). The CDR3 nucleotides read TGTGCCAGCAGCTTAGCGCGGGGGCACACCGGGGAGCTGTTTTTT. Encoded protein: CASSLARGHTGELFF.

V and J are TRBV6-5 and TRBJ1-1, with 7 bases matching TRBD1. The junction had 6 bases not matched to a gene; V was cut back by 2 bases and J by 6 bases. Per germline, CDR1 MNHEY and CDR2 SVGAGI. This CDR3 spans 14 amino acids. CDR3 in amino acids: CASSYGQGVPEAFF. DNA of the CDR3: TGTGCCAGCAGTTACGGGCAGGGGGTCCCTGAAGCTTTCTTT.

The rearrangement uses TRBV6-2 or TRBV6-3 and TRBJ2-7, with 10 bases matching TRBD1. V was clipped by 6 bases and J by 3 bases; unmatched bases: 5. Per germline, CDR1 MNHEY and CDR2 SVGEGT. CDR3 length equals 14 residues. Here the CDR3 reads CASRDRGEIYEQYF. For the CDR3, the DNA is TGTGCCAGCAGGGACAGGGGGGAGATCTACGAGCAGTACTTC.

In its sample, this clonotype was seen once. The DNA of the CDR3 is TGTGCCAGCAGTTACCTGGACAGGTCCCTTCGGTCCTCCCATGGCTACACCTTC. This sequence encodes CASSYLDRSLRSSHGYTF. The chain joins TRBV6-6 to TRBJ1-2; 7 bases map to TRBD1. CDR3 length equals 18 residues. V dropped 2 bases and J dropped 6; count of bases not matched to a gene: 18. CDR1 and CDR2 from the germline V gene are MNHNY and SVGAGI (reference sequence).

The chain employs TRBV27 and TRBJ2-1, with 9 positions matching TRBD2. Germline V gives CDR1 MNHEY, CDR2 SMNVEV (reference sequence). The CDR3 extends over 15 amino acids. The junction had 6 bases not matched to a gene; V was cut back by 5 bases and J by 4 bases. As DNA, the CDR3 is TGTGCCAGCAGTCTAGGACTAGCGTCTTACAATGAGCAGTTCTTC. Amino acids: CASSLGLASYNEQFF.

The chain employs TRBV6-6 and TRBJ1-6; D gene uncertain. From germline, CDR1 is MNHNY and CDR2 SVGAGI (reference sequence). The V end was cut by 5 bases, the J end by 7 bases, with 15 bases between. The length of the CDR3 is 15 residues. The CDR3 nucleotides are TGTGCCAGCAGTGGGGAGTTTACTGGCAATTCACCCCTCCACTTT. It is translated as CASSGEFTGNSPLHF.

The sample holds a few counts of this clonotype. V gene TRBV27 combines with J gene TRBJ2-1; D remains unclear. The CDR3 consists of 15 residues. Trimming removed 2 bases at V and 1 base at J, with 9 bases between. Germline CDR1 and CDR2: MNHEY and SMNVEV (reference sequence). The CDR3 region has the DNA TGTGCCAGCAGTTTAGTAGGGCCTTCCTACAATGAGCAGTTCTTC. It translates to CASSLVGPSYNEQFF.

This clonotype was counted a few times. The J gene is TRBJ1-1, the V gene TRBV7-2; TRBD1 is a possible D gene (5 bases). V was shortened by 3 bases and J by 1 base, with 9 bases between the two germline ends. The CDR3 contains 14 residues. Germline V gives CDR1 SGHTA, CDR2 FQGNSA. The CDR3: CASSFATANTEAFF. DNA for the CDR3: TGTGCCAGCAGCTTCGCGACAGCGAACACTGAAGCTTTCTTT.

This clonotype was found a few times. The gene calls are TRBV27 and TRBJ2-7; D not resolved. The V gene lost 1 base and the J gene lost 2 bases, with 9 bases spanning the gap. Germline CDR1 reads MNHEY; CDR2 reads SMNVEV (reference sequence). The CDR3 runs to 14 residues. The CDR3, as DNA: TGTGCCAGCAGTTTATTCCCTAGTCCCTACGAGCAGTACTTC. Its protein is CASSLFPSPYEQYF.

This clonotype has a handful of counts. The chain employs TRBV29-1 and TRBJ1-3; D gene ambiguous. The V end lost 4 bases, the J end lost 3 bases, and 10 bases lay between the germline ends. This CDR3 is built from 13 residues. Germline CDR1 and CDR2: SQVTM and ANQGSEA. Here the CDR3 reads CSVGHSGGNTIYF. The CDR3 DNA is TGCAGCGTTGGACACTCTGGTGGAAACACCATATATTTT.

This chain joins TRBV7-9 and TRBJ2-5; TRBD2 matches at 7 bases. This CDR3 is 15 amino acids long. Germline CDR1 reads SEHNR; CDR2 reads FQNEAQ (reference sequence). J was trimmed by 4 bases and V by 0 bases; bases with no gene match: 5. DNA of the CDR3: TGTGCCAGCAGCTTAGCGGGGGGGTCTTTAGAGACCCAGTACTTC. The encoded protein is CASSLAGGSLETQYF.

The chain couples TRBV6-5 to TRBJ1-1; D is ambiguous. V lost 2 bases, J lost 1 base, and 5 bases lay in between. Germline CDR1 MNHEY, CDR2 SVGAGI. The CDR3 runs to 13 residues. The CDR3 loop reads CASSYAGNTEAFF. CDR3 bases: TGTGCCAGCAGTTACGCAGGGAACACTGAAGCTTTCTTT.

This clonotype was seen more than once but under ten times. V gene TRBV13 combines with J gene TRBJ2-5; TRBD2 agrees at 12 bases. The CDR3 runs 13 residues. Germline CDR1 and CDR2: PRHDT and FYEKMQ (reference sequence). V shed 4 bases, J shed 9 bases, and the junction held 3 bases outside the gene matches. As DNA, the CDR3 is TGTGCCAGCAGCTCCCGGACTAGCGGGGCCCAGTACTTC. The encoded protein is CASSSRTSGAQYF.

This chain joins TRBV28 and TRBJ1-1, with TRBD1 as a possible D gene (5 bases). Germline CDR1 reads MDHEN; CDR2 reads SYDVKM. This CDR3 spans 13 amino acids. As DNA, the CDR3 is TGTGCAGGAGGGAGACGGGGACACACTGAAGCTTTCTTT. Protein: CAGGRRGHTEAFF. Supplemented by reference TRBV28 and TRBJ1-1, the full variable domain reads DVKVTQSSRYLVKRTGEKVFLECVQDMDHENMFWYRQDPGLGLRLIYFSYDVKMKEKGDIPEGYSVSREKKERFSLILESASTNQTSMYLCAGGRRGHTEAFFGQGTRLTVV.

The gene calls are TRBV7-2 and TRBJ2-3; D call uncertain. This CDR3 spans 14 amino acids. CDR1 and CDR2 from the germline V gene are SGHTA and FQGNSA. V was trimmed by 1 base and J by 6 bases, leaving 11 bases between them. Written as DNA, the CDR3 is TGTGCCAGCAGCTTAGGCTTGGGGTGGGATACGCAGTATTTT. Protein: CASSLGLGWDTQYF.

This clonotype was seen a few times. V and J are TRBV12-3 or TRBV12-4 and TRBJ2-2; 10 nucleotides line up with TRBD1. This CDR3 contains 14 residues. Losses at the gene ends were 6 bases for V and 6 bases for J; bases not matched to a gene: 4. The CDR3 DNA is TGTGCCAGCAGACCGGGACAGGGGTCCGGGGAGCTGTTTTTT. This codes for CASRPGQGSGELFF.

The CDR3 protein is CASSFSGGANYGYTF. The DNA for the CDR3 is TGTGCCAGCAGCTTTTCAGGGGGAGCTAACTATGGCTACACCTTC. The chain uses TRBV11-2 and TRBJ1-2, with TRBD1 matching 7 bases. V was clipped by 3 bases and J by 0 bases; unmatched bases: 4. Looked up from germline, CDR1 is SGHAT and CDR2 is FQNNGV. The CDR3 contains 15 residues.

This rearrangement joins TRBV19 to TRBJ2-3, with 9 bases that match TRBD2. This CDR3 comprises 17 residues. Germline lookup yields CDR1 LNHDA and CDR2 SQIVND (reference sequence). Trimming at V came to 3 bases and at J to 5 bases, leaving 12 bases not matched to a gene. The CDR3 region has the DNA TGTGCCAGTAGTATTGGGGCTAGCGGGGTGGGATTAGATACGCAGTATTTT. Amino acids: CASSIGASGVGLDTQYF.